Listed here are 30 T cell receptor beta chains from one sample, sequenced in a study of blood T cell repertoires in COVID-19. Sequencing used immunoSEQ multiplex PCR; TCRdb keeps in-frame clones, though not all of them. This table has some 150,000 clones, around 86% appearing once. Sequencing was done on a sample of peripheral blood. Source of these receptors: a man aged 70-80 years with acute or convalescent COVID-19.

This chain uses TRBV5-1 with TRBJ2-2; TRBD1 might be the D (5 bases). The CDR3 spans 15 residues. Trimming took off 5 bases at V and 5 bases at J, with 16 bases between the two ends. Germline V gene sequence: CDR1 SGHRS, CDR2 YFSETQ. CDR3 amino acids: CASSLRAGRTGELFF. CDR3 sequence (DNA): TGCGCCAGCAGTCTACGGGCAGGGCGGACCGGGGAGCTGTTTTTT.

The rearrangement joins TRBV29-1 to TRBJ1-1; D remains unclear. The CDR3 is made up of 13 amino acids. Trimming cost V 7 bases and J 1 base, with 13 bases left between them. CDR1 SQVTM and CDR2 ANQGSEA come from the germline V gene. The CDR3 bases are TGCAGCGCTTTGCGGAGTCAGAACACTGAAGCTTTCTTT. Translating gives CSALRSQNTEAFF.

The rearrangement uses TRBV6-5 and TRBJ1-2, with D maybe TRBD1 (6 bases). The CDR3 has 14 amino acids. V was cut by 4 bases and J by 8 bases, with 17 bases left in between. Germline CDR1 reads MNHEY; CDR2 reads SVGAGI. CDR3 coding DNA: TGTGCCAGCAGTTCTGGACAGACTTATGGCGGCTACACCTTC. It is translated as CASSSGQTYGGYTF.

Written as DNA, the CDR3 is TGTGCCAGCAGCTTAGCGGTTGGACAGGGGGCTTTTGGCTACACCTTC. Translation: CASSLAVGQGAFGYTF. The V gene is TRBV7-2, the J gene TRBJ1-2; 11 nucleotides match TRBD1. The CDR3 loop spans 16 amino acids. Germline CDR1 SGHTA, CDR2 FQGNSA. V lost 0 bases to trimming and J lost 7 bases; unmatched junction nucleotides: 7.

The CDR3 DNA reads as TGTGCCTGGAGTACGGCGACAGGGTTCGGTCAGCCCCAGCATTTT. Translated, it gives CAWSTATGFGQPQHF. V is TRBV30 and J is TRBJ1-5, with 7 bases lining up with TRBD1. With 2 bases clipped from V and 6 bases from J, the junction kept 10 bases outside the gene matches. This CDR3 is built from 15 residues. Germline-derived CDR1 and CDR2 are GTSNPN and SVGIG (reference sequence).

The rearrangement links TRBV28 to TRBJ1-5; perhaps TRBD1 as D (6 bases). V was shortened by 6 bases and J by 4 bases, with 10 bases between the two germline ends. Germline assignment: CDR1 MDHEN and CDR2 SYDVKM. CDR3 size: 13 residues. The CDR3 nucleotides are TGTGCCAGCAGCCAGGACAGAAATCAGCCCCAGCATTTT. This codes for CASSQDRNQPQHF.

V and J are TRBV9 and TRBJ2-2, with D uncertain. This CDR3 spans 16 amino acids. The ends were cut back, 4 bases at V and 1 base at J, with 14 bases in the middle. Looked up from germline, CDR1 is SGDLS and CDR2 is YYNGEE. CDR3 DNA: TGTGCCAGCAGCTCGACTTCTCGCGGGAACACCGGGGAGCTGTTTTTT. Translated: CASSSTSRGNTGELFF.

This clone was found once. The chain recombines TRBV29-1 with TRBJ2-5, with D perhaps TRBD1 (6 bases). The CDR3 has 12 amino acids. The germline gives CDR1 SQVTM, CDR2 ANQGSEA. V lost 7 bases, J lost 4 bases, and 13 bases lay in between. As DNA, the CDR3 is TGCAGCGCCGAGGGCAGGGGAGAGACCCAGTACTTC. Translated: CSAEGRGETQYF.

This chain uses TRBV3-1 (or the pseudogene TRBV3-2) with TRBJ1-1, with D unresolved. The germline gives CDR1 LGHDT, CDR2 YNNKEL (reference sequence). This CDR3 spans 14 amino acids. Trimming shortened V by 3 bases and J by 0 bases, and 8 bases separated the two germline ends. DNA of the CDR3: TGTGCCAGCAGCCACTACAGAATGAACACTGAAGCTTTCTTT. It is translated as CASSHYRMNTEAFF.

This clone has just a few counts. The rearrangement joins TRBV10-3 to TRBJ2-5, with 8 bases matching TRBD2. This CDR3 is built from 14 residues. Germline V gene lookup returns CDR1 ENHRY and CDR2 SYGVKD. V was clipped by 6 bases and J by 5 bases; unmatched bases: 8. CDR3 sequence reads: CAIRGAGEGETQYF. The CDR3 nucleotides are TGTGCCATCAGGGGAGCGGGGGAAGGGGAGACCCAGTACTTC.

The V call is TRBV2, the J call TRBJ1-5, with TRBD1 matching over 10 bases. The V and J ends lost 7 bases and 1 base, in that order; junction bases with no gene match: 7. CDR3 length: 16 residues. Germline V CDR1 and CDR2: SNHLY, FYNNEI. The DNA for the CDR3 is TGTGCCAGCAAAAGGACAGGGGGTTCCAGCAATCAGCCCCAGCATTTT. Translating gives CASKRTGGSSNQPQHF.

The CDR3 DNA sequence: TGTGCCAGCAGCCTTTGGACTAGCGGGAGAAATGAGCAGTTCTTC. Its protein product is CASSLWTSGRNEQFF. The V and J genes are TRBV7-2 and TRBJ2-1; 13 bases are a match to TRBD2. CDR1 and CDR2 from the germline V gene are SGHTA and FQGNSA. The CDR3 contains 15 residues. The ends lost 5 bases at V and 7 bases at J; junction bases unmatched: 5. The variable domain in full, with the rest retrieved from reference TRBV7-2 and TRBJ2-1, is GAGVSQSPSNKVTEKGKDVELRCDPISGHTALYWYRQSLGQGLEFLIYFQGNSAPDKSGLPSDRFSAERTGGSVSTLTIQRTQQEDSAVYLCASSLWTSGRNEQFFGPGTRLTVL.

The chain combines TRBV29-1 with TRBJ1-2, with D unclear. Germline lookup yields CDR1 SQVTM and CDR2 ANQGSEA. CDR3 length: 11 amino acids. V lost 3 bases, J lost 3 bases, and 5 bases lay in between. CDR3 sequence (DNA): TGCAGCGTTGAGAGGGACTATGGCTACACCTTC. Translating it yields CSVERDYGYTF. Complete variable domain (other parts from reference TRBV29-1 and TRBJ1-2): SAVISQKPSRDICQRGTSLTIQCQVDSQVTMMFWYRQQPGQSLTLIATANQGSEATYESGFVIDKFPISRPNLTFSTLTVSNMSPEDSSIYLCSVERDYGYTFGSGTRLTVV.

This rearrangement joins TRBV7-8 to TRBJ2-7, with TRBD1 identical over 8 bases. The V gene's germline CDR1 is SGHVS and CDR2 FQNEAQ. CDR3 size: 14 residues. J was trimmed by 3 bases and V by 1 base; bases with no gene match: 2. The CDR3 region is CASSLGDRGYEQYF. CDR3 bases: TGTGCCAGCAGCTTAGGAGACAGGGGCTACGAGCAGTACTTC.

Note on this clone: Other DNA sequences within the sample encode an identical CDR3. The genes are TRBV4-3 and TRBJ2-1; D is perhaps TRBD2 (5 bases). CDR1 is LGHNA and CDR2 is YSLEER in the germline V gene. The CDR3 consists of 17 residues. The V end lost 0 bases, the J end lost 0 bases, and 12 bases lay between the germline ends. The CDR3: CASSQDPPGSSYNEQFF. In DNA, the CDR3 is TGCGCCAGCAGCCAAGACCCTCCTGGGAGCTCCTACAATGAGCAGTTCTTC.

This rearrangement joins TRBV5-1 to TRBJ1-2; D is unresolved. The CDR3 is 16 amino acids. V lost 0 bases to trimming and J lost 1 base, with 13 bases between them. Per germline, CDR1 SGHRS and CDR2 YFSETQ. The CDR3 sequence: CASSLGTLGLNYGYTF. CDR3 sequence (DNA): TGCGCCAGCAGCTTGGGTACCCTCGGACTTAACTATGGCTACACCTTC.

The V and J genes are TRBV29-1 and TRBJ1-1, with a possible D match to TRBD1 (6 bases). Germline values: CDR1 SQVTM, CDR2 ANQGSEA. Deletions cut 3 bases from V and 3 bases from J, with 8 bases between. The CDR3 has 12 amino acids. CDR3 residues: CSVDRGDTEAFF. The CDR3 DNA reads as TGCAGCGTTGACAGGGGCGACACTGAAGCTTTCTTT.

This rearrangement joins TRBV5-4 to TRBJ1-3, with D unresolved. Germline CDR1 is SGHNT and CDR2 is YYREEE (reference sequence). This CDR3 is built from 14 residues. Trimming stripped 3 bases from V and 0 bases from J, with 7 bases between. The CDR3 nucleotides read TGTGCCAGCAGCTGGGGAGACTCTGGAAACACCATATATTTT. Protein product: CASSWGDSGNTIYF.

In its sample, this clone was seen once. The CDR3 DNA is TGTGCCTGGAGTCAAAGGGGGGGTTACACTGAAGCTTTCTTT. Residues: CAWSQRGGYTEAFF. V usage is TRBV30 and J usage is TRBJ1-1; tentative D call: TRBD1 (6 bases). Germline lookup yields CDR1 GTSNPN and CDR2 SVGIG (reference sequence). There are 14 residues in the CDR3. V dropped 2 bases and J dropped 3 bases, with 13 bases sitting between them.

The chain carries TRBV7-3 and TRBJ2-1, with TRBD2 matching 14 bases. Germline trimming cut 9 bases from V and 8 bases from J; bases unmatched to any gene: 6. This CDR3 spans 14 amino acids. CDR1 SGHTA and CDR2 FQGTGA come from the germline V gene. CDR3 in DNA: TGTGCCAGTGGACTAGCGGGAGGAAAGGATGAGCAGTTCTTC. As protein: CASGLAGGKDEQFF.

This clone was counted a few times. CDR3 sequence reads: CASNAGGTGDTDTQYF. The CDR3 coding sequence is TGTGCCAGCAACGCGGGTGGGACAGGGGACACAGATACGCAGTATTTT. V and J are TRBV28 and TRBJ2-3; 10 nucleotides align to TRBD1. The CDR3 length is 16 residues. Germline lookup yields CDR1 MDHEN and CDR2 SYDVKM. With V trimmed by 7 bases and J by 2 bases, 9 bases remained unmatched.

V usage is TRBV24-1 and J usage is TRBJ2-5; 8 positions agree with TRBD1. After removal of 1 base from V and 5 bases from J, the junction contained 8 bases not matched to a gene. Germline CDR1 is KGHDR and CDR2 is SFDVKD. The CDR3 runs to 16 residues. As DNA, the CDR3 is TGTGCCACCAGTGATTTTCTCAGGGGGCAAGGGGAGACCCAGTACTTC. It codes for CATSDFLRGQGETQYF.

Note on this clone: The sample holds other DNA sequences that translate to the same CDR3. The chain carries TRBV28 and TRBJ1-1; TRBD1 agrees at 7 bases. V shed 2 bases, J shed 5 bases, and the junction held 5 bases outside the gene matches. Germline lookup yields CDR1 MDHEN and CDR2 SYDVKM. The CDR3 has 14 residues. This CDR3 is CASSLDRVRTEAFF. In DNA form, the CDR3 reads TGTGCCAGCAGTTTAGACAGGGTTCGGACTGAAGCTTTCTTT.

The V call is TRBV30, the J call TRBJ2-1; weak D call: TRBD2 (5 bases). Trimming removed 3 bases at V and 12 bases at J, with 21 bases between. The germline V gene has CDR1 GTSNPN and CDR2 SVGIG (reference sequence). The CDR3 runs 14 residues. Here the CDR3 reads CAWSRRALDEWQFF. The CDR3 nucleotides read TGTGCCTGGAGCCGGCGGGCCCTAGATGAGTGGCAGTTCTTC.

The CDR3 sequence: CASRLGQGQAKNIQYF. For the CDR3, the DNA is TGTGCCAGCAGACTCGGACAGGGACAAGCCAAAAACATTCAGTACTTC. The rearrangement uses TRBV5-6 and TRBJ2-4, with TRBD1 matching over 8 bases. V was pared by 5 bases and J by 0 bases, with 7 bases of the junction left unmatched. This CDR3 has 16 amino acids. The germline V gene encodes CDR1 SGHDT and CDR2 YYEEEE.

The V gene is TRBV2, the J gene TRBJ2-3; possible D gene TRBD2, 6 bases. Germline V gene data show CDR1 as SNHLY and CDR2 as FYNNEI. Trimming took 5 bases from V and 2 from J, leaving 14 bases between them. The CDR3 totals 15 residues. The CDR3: CASSSGRLVTDTQYF. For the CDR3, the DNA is TGTGCCAGCAGTTCCGGGAGATTAGTCACAGATACGCAGTATTTT.

The CDR3 DNA follows: TGTGCCAGCGCGGGACAGGGCACCGCTGAAGCTTTCTTT. This translates into CASAGQGTAEAFF. The genes are TRBV2 and TRBJ1-1, with 9 bases lining up with TRBD1. V was pared by 8 bases and J by 6 bases, with 7 bases of the junction left unmatched. The CDR3 is made up of 13 amino acids. Germline assignment: CDR1 SNHLY and CDR2 FYNNEI.

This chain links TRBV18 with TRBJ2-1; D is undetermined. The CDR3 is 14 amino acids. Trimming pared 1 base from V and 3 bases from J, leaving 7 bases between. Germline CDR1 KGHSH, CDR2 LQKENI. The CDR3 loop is CASSPRADYNEQFF. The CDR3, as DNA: TGTGCCAGCTCACCACGGGCAGACTACAATGAGCAGTTCTTC.

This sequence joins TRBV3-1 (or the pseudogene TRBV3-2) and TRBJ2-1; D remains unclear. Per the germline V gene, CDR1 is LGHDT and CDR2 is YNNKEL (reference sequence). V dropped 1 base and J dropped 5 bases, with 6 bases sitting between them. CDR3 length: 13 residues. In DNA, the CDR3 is TGTGCCAGCAGCCAAGGGCCCCACAATGAGCAGTTCTTC. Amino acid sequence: CASSQGPHNEQFF.

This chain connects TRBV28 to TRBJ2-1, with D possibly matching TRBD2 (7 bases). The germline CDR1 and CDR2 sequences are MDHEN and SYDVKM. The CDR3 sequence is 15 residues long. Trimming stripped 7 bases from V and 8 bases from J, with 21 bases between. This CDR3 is CASTLGGQRGDEQFF. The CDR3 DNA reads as TGTGCCAGCACCCTCGGGGGGCAGAGGGGTGATGAGCAGTTCTTC. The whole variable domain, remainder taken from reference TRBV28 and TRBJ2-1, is DVKVTQSSRYLVKRTGEKVFLECVQDMDHENMFWYRQDPGLGLRLIYFSYDVKMKEKGDIPEGYSVSREKKERFSLILESASTNQTSMYLCASTLGGQRGDEQFFGPGTRLTVL.